The 24 T cell receptor beta chains below all came from one sample that was sequenced in a study of blood T cells in healthy people across ages. Using a J-beta primer mix together with a sample-barcoded 5' primer, a second PCR was run for about 6 to 12 cycles. Using its own MiXCR run on the 5' RACE reads, TCRdb lists one record per CDR3 protein. The sample yields fewer than 950,000 distinct CDR3 sequences, roughly 50% seen once. Sequencing was done on a sample of blood. The receptors here all came from a man older than 75 in good health.

This clonotype was observed a handful of times. DNA for the CDR3: TGTGCCAGCCTGGATCGAGACAGGCCCTATTCCGGGGAGCTGTTTTTT. This gives the protein CASLDRDRPYSGELFF. J is TRBJ2-2 and V is TRBV12-3 or TRBV12-4; tentatively, D is TRBD1 (6 bases). V lost 8 bases and J 6 bases, leaving 22 bases between the germline ends. The CDR3 totals 16 residues.

This clonotype was seen only a few times. The rearrangement joins TRBV5-1 to TRBJ2-7; D not certain. The CDR3 covers 14 residues. V was cut by 6 bases and J by 0 bases, with 13 bases left in between. CDR1 is SGHRS, CDR2 YFSETQ, per germline. The CDR3 loop is CASKGWYSSYEQYF. CDR3 sequence (DNA): TGCGCCAGCAAGGGATGGTATAGCTCCTACGAGCAGTACTTC. Combining the CDR3 with reference TRBV5-1 and TRBJ2-7 gives the whole variable domain KAGVTQTPRYLIKTRGQQVTLSCSPISGHRSVSWYQQTPGQGLQFLFEYFSETQRNKGNFPGRFSGRQFSNSRSEMNVSTLELGDSALYLCASKGWYSSYEQYFGPGTRLTVT.

This clonotype was found once. The genes are TRBV28 and TRBJ2-3, with TRBD2 matching 13 bases. The length of the CDR3 is 17 residues. Germline-derived CDR1 and CDR2 are MDHEN and SYDVKM. V gave up 5 bases and J gave up 0 bases; unmatched junction bases: 5. CDR3 loop: CASSHRTSGSSTDTQYF. The CDR3, as DNA: TGTGCCAGCAGTCACCGGACTAGCGGGAGTAGCACAGATACGCAGTATTTT.

The CDR3: CASSPDRGGTGELFF. The CDR3 DNA reads TGTGCCAGCTCACCCGACAGGGGAGGCACCGGGGAGCTGTTTTTT. The gene calls are TRBV18 and TRBJ2-2; 8 bases line up with TRBD1. Germline trimming cut 3 bases from V and 4 bases from J; bases unmatched to any gene: 4. This CDR3 contains 15 residues. Germline-derived CDR1 and CDR2 are KGHSH and LQKENI.

The gene calls are TRBV5-1 and TRBJ1-2; a possible D gene is TRBD1 (6 bases). Germline V lookup: CDR1 SGHRS, CDR2 YFSETQ. The V gene lost 3 bases and the J gene lost 2 bases, with 32 bases spanning the gap. CDR3 size: 21 residues. The CDR3 DNA is TGCGCCAGCAGCTCTAGGGGGGGGTTCCCCGCCCAATCCGGACAGAACTATGGCTACACCTTC. It codes for CASSSRGGFPAQSGQNYGYTF.

The genes are TRBV10-3 and TRBJ2-4; D is ambiguous. Deletions cut 3 bases from V and 1 base from J, with 25 bases between. Germline lookup yields CDR1 ENHRY and CDR2 SYGVKD. CDR3 length: 20 amino acids. As DNA, the CDR3 is TGTGCCATCAGTGAATTCCGGGCTGGCGGACCCCCGGAGGCCAAAAACATTCAGTACTTC. It translates to CAISEFRAGGPPEAKNIQYF.

J is TRBJ2-5 and V is TRBV28, with D possibly matching TRBD1 (6 bases). Looked up from germline, CDR1 is MDHEN and CDR2 is SYDVKM. Trimming cost V 6 bases and J 5 bases, with 13 bases left between them. The CDR3 is 13 residues long. In DNA, the CDR3 is TGTGCCAGCAGGATGGGGGCTTGGGAGACCCAGTACTTC. Translated: CASRMGAWETQYF.

This clonotype was recorded many times. The junction does not match germline at one end; this may be a read error. V is TRBV28 and J is TRBJ2-1; D ambiguous. CDR3 length: 12 residues. The germline gives CDR1 MDHEN, CDR2 SYDVKM. CDR3 protein: CASSLLDNEQFF. CDR3 DNA: TGCGCCAGCAGCCTCCTTGACAATGAGCAGTTCTTC.

The table lists this clonotype with many counts. The J gene is TRBJ2-5, the V gene TRBV12-3 or TRBV12-4; the D gene is possibly TRBD2 (5 bases). V dropped 4 bases and J dropped 5 bases, with 17 bases sitting between them. This CDR3 region has 15 residues. The CDR3 sequence: CASSSGVGSAETQYF. In DNA, the CDR3 is TGTGCCAGCAGTTCGGGTGTAGGGAGCGCGGAGACCCAGTACTTC.

The rearrangement uses TRBV5-1 and TRBJ2-3, with D perhaps matching TRBD2 (6 bases). V lost 0 bases and J lost 2, with 22 bases in between. Germline V CDR1 and CDR2: SGHRS, YFSETQ. The CDR3 consists of 19 residues. The chain's CDR3 is CASSLVLGGPASTTDTQYF. The DNA for the CDR3 is TGCGCCAGCAGCTTGGTATTGGGGGGACCCGCTAGCACCACAGATACGCAGTATTTT.

This clonotype was counted between two and nine times. This chain uses TRBV27 with TRBJ2-7; maybe TRBD2 (6 bases). V was shortened by 3 bases and J by 5 bases, with 20 bases between the two germline ends. CDR1 and CDR2 (germline): MNHEY, SMNVEV (reference sequence). This CDR3 comprises 16 residues. This CDR3 is CASSFGAGRFGNEQYF. CDR3 nucleotide sequence: TGTGCCAGCAGTTTCGGTGCGGGACGGTTTGGGAACGAGCAGTACTTC.

A few counts support this clonotype. This chain connects TRBV27 to TRBJ2-4; no firm D call. The DNA end is more similar to TRBJ2-7, so the J call may be wrong. CDR3 length: 11 amino acids. In germline, CDR1 is MNHEY, CDR2 SMNVEV (reference sequence). CDR3 nucleotides: TGTGCCAGCACCCTCAGGAACGAGCAGTACTTC. Encoded protein: CASTLRNEQYF.

This rearrangement joins TRBV7-9 to TRBJ2-2; 11 bases agree with TRBD2. Germline V lookup: CDR1 SEHNR, CDR2 FQNEAQ (reference sequence). Germline trimming cut 4 bases from V and 2 bases from J; bases unmatched to any gene: 3. The CDR3 covers 16 residues. The CDR3 region has the DNA TGTGCCAGCAGCTCCACTAGCGGGAGAAACACCGGGGAGCTGTTTTTT. Its translation is CASSSTSGRNTGELFF.

The chain joins TRBV15 to TRBJ2-4, with D hard to call. CDR1 is LNHNV, CDR2 YYDKDF, per germline (reference sequence). V was cut by 1 base and J by 13 bases, with 20 bases left in between. The CDR3 loop spans 15 amino acids. CDR3 DNA: TGTGCCACCAGCAGAGTGGGTCTGGGGTCCTACGAACAGTACTTC. This encodes CATSRVGLGSYEQYF.

A few counts support this clonotype. The chain links TRBV7-3 to TRBJ2-3; D not certain. Germline V gene lookup returns CDR1 SGHTA and CDR2 FQGTGA. Trimming took 0 bases from V and 0 from J, leaving 10 bases between them. The CDR3 length is 16 residues. The CDR3 here is CASSLTSRTSTDTQYF. CDR3 nucleotides: TGTGCCAGCAGCTTAACGAGCAGAACTAGCACAGATACGCAGTATTTT.

The table lists this clonotype with a count of one. V and J are TRBV6-4 and TRBJ2-3; D uncertain. This CDR3 contains 15 residues. V lost 1 base, J lost 0 bases, and 8 bases lay in between. The germline V gene encodes CDR1 MRHNA and CDR2 SNTAGT. The CDR3 protein is CASSDYPASTDTQYF. Written as DNA, the CDR3 is TGTGCCAGCAGTGACTACCCTGCCAGCACAGATACGCAGTATTTT.

The gene calls are TRBV20-1 and TRBJ2-4; 11 bases are shared with TRBD2. Germline CDR1 is DFQATT and CDR2 is SNEGSKA (reference sequence). Trimming cost V 6 bases and J 13 bases; bases outside gene matches: 14. This CDR3 has 14 residues. CDR3 coding DNA: TGCAGTGCAGGGGGGGGACTAGCGGCGGGTGAGCAGTACTTC. Translated: CSAGGGLAAGEQYF.

V and J are TRBV3-1 and TRBJ2-3; 10 bases agree with TRBD1. The V and J ends lost 5 bases and 5 bases, in that order; junction bases with no gene match: 7. Germline V gene data show CDR1 as LGHDT and CDR2 as YNNKEL (reference sequence). The CDR3 runs 15 residues. In DNA form, the CDR3 reads TGTGCCAGCAGCGGACAGGGGGGGGGTGAAGATACGCAGTATTTT. Translated: CASSGQGGGEDTQYF.

V is TRBV5-1 and J is TRBJ1-1; no clear D gene. Trimming pared 4 bases from V and 3 bases from J, leaving 10 bases between. Germline lookup yields CDR1 SGHRS and CDR2 YFSETQ. The CDR3 consists of 13 residues. The CDR3 protein is CASSTHPDTEAFF. The CDR3 region has the DNA TGCGCCAGCAGCACTCATCCAGACACTGAAGCTTTCTTT.

The rearrangement links TRBV25-1 to TRBJ2-5; 14 nucleotides agree with TRBD2. CDR1 and CDR2 (germline): MGHDK, SYGVNS. V gave up 4 bases and J gave up 11 bases; unmatched junction bases: 15. The CDR3 contains 17 residues. In DNA form, the CDR3 reads TGTGCCAGCAGTGCGACTAGCGGGAGGGCCGCTTTTCTTGAGCAGTACTTC. It translates to CASSATSGRAAFLEQYF.

This chain joins TRBV6-1 and TRBJ1-2; D remains unclear. Germline CDR1 MNHNS, CDR2 SASEGT. Trimming removed 2 bases from V and 6 bases from J, with 10 bases in between. This CDR3 has 13 residues. CDR3 residues: CASSELSRDGYTF. In nucleotides, the CDR3 is TGTGCCAGCAGTGAATTGAGTCGGGATGGCTACACCTTC.

This chain joins TRBV14 and TRBJ2-7; no clear D. The CDR3 is made up of 14 amino acids. Germline V gene sequence: CDR1 SGHDN, CDR2 FVKESK. The V gene lost 4 bases and the J gene lost 3 bases, with 13 bases spanning the gap. The CDR3 DNA follows: TGTGCCAGCAGCCCCTTGAGTAATGGCTACGAGCAGTACTTC. Residues: CASSPLSNGYEQYF.

The chain couples TRBV20-1 to TRBJ2-1; TRBD1 matches 11 bases. Germline CDR1 and CDR2: DFQATT and SNEGSKA (reference sequence). The length of the CDR3 is 17 residues. The J segment lost 5 bases and the V segment lost 6 bases, leaving 15 bases of the junction unmatched. For the CDR3, the DNA is TGCAGTGCCCCTCTCCTCCGGCGGGACAGGGGGGACAATGAGCAGTTCTTC. Amino acids: CSAPLLRRDRGDNEQFF.

The chain carries TRBV3-1 and TRBJ1-5; D remains ambiguous. This CDR3 has 15 amino acids. Trimming took off 0 bases at V and 1 base at J, with 7 bases between the two ends. CDR1 is LGHDT and CDR2 is YNNKEL in the germline V gene (reference sequence). CDR3 sequence reads: CASSQDHRSNQPQHF. In DNA form, the CDR3 reads TGTGCCAGCAGCCAAGATCACCGAAGCAATCAGCCCCAGCATTTT.